This T cell receptor beta chain was sequenced during a study of T cell changes during pregnancy in multiple sclerosis. Clones were sequenced by immunoSEQ multiplex PCR, and TCRdb holds only the in-frame ones, with some missing. The table lists tens of thousands of clones, approximately 94% of them singletons, with 0.84% in the top ten. With 4 bases removed from V and 2 bases from J, the gap between germline ends came to 20 bases. Per germline, CDR1 GTSNPN and CDR2 SVGIG (reference sequence). The CDR3 has 17 residues. The chain employs TRBV30 and TRBJ1-4, with D possibly TRBD1 on 5 matching bases. The input for sequencing was peripheral blood, taken in the third trimester of pregnancy. This clonotype was obtained from a female donor with multiple sclerosis, enrolled in a pregnancy study. CDR3 residues: CAWNRRAAGATNEKLFF. For the CDR3, the DNA is TGTGCCTGGAATAGGAGGGCAGCTGGGGCGACTAATGAAAAACTGTTTTTT.